This TCR beta chain was sequenced during a study of regulatory T cells in long-lasting Graves disease. Findings and caveats of the study: Sampling was limited to peripheral blood rather than thyroid tissue. Graves' patients with persistent disease showed TCR diversity lower than patients newly diagnosed.

The V gene's germline CDR1 is LGHNA and CDR2 YSLEER. The length of the CDR3 is 17 residues. Trimming took off 0 bases at V and 5 bases at J, with 20 bases between the two ends. As for time point: newly diagnosed GD, antithyroid drugs for less than 3 months. PBMC RNA served as the TCR library source. Researchers made TCR beta libraries by using iRepertoire HTBI primers and running Arm-PCR on CDR3 regions. TCRdb independently ran MiXCR on the multiplex PCR reads; one entry per CDR3 protein. The sample shows hundreds of thousands of distinct CDR3 sequences, less than 20% of them seen only once. This clonotype was counted ten times or more. Its antigen remains unknown.

The receptor comes from a female donor with Graves disease. The J gene is TRBJ2-7, the V gene TRBV4-3; D may correspond to TRBD1 or TRBD2 (5 bases each). Sequenced material: peripheral blood mononuclear cells (PBMCs), taken at new diagnosis, from a patient treated with antithyroid drugs. The CDR3 nucleotides are TGCGCCAGCAGCCAAGACCCTCCTCCCCGTGGGGACCACGAGCAGTACTTC. Amino acid sequence: CASSQDPPPRGDHEQYF.